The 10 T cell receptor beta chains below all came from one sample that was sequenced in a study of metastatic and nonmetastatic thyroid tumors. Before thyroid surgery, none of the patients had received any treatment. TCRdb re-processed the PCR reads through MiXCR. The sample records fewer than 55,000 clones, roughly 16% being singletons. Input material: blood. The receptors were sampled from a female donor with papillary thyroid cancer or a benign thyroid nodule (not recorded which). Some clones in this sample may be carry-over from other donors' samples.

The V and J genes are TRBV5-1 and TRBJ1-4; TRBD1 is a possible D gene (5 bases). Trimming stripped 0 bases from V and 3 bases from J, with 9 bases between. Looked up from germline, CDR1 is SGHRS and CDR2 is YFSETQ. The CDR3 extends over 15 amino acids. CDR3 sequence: CASSLEMGANEKLFF. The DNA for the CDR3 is TGCGCCAGCAGCTTGGAGATGGGGGCTAATGAAAAACTGTTTTTT.

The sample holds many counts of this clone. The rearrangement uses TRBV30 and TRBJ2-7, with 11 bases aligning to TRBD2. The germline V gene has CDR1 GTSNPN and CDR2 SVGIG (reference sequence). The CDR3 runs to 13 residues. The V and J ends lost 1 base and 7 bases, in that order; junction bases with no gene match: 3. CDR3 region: CAWSGLAGGEQYF. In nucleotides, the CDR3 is TGTGCCTGGAGTGGCCTAGCGGGAGGAGAGCAGTACTTC. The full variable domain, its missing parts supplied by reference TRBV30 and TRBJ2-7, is SQTIHQWPATLVQPVGSPLSLECTVEGTSNPNLYWYRQAAGRGLQLLFYSVGIGQISSEVPQNLSASRPQDRQFILSSKKLLLSDSGFYLCAWSGLAGGEQYFGPGTRLTVT.

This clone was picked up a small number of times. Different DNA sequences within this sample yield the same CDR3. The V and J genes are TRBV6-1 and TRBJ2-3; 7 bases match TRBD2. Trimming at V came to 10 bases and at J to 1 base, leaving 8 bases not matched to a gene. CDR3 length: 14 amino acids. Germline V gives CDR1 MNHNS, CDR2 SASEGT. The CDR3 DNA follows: TGTGCCATCCCTCCTCGGGGGGGCACAGATACGCAGTATTTT. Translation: CAIPPRGGTDTQYF.

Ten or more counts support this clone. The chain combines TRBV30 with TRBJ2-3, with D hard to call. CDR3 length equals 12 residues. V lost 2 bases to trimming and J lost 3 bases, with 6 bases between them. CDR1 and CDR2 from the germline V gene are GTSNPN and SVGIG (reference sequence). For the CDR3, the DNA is TGTGCCTGGAGTAAACGAACAGATACGCAGTATTTT. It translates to CAWSKRTDTQYF.

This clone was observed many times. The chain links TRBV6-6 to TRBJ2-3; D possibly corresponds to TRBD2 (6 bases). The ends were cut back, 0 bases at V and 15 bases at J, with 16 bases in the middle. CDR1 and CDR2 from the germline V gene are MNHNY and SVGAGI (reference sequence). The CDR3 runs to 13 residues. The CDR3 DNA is TGTGCCAGCAGTTACTCAGGAGGGAGTGGGACTTATTTT. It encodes CASSYSGGSGTYF.

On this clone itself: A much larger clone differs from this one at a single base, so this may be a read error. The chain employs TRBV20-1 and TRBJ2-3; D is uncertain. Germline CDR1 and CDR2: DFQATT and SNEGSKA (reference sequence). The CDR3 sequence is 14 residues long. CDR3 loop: CSARAPAGTDTQYF. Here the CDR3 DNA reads TGCAGTGCCAGAGCCCCGGCGGGCACAGATACGCAGTATTTT.

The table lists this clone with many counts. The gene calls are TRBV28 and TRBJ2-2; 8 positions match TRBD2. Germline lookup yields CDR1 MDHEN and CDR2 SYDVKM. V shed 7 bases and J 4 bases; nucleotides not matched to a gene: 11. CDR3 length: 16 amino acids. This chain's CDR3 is CASTVAGIIGTGELFF. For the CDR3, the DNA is TGTGCCAGCACGGTAGCGGGAATTATTGGCACCGGGGAGCTGTTTTTT.

CDR3 sequence reads: CATSTPPKGTNTEAFF. The CDR3 DNA follows: TGTGCCACCAGTACTCCCCCGAAGGGGACGAACACTGAAGCTTTCTTT. V and J are TRBV24-1 and TRBJ1-1, with D possibly being TRBD1 (5 bases). Germline-derived CDR1 and CDR2 are KGHDR and SFDVKD. The CDR3 has 16 amino acids. V lost 6 bases to trimming and J lost 1 base, with 17 bases between them.

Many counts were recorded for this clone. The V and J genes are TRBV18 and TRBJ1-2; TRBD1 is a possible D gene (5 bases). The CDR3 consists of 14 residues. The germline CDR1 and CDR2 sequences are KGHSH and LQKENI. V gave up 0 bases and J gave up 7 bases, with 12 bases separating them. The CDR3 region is CASSPPTRDLGYTF. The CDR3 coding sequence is TGTGCCAGCTCACCACCCACCAGGGATCTTGGCTACACCTTC.

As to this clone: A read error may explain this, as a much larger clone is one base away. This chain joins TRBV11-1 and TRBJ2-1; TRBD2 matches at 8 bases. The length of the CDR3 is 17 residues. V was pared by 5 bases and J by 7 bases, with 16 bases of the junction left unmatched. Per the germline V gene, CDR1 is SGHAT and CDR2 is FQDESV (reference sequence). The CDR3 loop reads CASSPTGGADPSNEQFF. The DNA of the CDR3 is TGTGCCAGCAGCCCGACCGGGGGGGCGGACCCCTCGAATGAGCAGTTCTTC.